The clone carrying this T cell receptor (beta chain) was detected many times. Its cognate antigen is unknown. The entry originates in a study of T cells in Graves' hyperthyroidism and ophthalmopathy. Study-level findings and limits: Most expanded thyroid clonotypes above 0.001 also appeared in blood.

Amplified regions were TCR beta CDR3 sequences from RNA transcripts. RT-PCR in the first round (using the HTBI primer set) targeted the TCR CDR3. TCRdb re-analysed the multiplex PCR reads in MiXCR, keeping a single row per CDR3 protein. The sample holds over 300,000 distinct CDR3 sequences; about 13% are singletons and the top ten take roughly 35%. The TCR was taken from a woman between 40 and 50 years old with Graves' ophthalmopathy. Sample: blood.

CDR3: CASSLQFKAFF. The CDR3, as DNA: TGTGCCAGCAGCCTTCAGTTTAAAGCTTTCTTT. The rearrangement joins TRBV7-9 to TRBJ1-1; D not certain. Trimming removed 5 bases at V and 9 bases at J, with 10 bases between. Per germline, CDR1 SEHNR and CDR2 FQNEAQ (reference sequence). The CDR3 is 11 amino acids.